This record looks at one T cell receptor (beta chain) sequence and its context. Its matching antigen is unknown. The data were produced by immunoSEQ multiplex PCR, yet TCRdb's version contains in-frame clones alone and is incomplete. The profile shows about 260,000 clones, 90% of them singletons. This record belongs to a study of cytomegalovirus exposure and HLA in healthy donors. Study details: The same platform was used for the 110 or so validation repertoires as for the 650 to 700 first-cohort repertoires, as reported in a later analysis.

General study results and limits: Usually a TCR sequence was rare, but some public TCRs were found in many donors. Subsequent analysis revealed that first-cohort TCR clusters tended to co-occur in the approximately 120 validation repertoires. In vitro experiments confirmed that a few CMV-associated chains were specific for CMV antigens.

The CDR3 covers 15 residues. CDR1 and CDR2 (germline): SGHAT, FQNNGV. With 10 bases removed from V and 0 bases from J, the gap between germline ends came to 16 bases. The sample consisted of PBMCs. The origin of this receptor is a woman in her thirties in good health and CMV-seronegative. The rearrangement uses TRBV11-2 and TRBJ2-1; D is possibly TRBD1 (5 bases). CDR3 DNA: TGTGCCACCGAGTTGGGGCCAAGCTCCTACAATGAGCAGTTCTTC. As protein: CATELGPSSYNEQFF.